A selection of T cell receptor beta chains follows, all from one sample in a study of OX40 agonist ivuxolimab in advanced cancers. The assay was immunoSEQ multiplex PCR, and TCRdb's table has in-frame clones only and misses some. This sample carries roughly 89,000 clones, roughly 91% of them seen once, and the ten largest clones take under 0.35%. The sequencing used CD4+ or CD8+ T cells sorted from blood, collected in a trial of the OX40 agonist ivuxolimab. The receptors originated from an adult with an advanced solid tumor such as melanoma, head and neck, liver or kidney cancer. Each CDR3 is given with its conserved first and last residue. The D gene is left open where the match is weak. The size field is filled for only some rows; it gives once, few, many or a size class.

clone_size: NA; j_call: TRBJ1-3; v_call: TRBV7-6; d_call: NA; cdr3_nt: TGTGCCAGCAGCCCAACGGGGCCCCCAAGCGGAGGAAACACCATATATTTT; cdr3_aa: CASSPTGPPSGGNTIYF
clone_size: NA; j_call: TRBJ2-3; v_call: TRBV19; d_call: NA; cdr3_nt: TGTGCCAGTAGTATCTTCGGGGGCGGTTCGAACACAGATACGCAGTATTTT; cdr3_aa: CASSIFGGGSNTDTQYF
clone_size: NA; j_call: TRBJ2-7; v_call: TRBV6-1; d_call: NA; cdr3_nt: TGTGCCAGCACCGAGGAACAGATACTCTCCTACGAGCAGTACTTC; cdr3_aa: CASTEEQILSYEQYF
clone_size: once; j_call: TRBJ2-3; v_call: TRBV7-9; d_call: NA; cdr3_nt: NA; cdr3_aa: CASSTSVRGTGGIDTQYF
clone_size: NA; j_call: TRBJ2-7; v_call: TRBV10-3; d_call: TRBD2; cdr3_nt: TGTGCCATCGGTTACGCTAGCGGGTCCTACGAGCAGTACTTC; cdr3_aa: CAIGYASGSYEQYF
clone_size: NA; j_call: TRBJ1-1; v_call: TRBV6-6; d_call: NA; cdr3_nt: TGTGCCAGCAGTTACGATGGCAGACTGAACACTGAAGCTTTCTTT; cdr3_aa: CASSYDGRLNTEAFF
clone_size: NA; j_call: TRBJ2-1; v_call: TRBV7-3; d_call: TRBD2; cdr3_nt: TGTGCCAGCAGCAGGACTAGCGGGAGGGCCCATGAGCAGTTCTTC; cdr3_aa: CASSRTSGRAHEQFF
clone_size: once; j_call: TRBJ1-2; v_call: TRBV6-6; d_call: TRBD1; cdr3_nt: TGTGCCAGCAGCCGCCGACAGGGGAGTGGAGATGGCTACACCTTC; cdr3_aa: CASSRRQGSGDGYTF
clone_size: NA; j_call: TRBJ1-1; v_call: TRBV6-6; d_call: TRBD1; cdr3_nt: TGTGCCAGCAGTCCAGGACAGGCGAACACTGAAGCTTTCTTT; cdr3_aa: CASSPGQANTEAFF
clone_size: once; j_call: TRBJ2-1; v_call: TRBV27; d_call: NA; cdr3_nt: TGTGCCAGCAGTCCGATCCGGGACTGGAACAATGAGCAGTTCTTC; cdr3_aa: CASSPIRDWNNEQFF
clone_size: NA; j_call: TRBJ2-3; v_call: TRBV4-1; d_call: NA; cdr3_nt: TGCGCCAGCAGCCATCGGGACCGGGACTTCACAGATACGCAGTATTTT; cdr3_aa: CASSHRDRDFTDTQYF
clone_size: NA; j_call: TRBJ2-7; v_call: TRBV11-2; d_call: NA; cdr3_nt: TGTGCCAGCAGCTTAGAGGGAGGATTTACCTACGAGCAGTACTTC; cdr3_aa: CASSLEGGFTYEQYF
clone_size: NA; j_call: TRBJ2-7; v_call: TRBV7-2; d_call: NA; cdr3_nt: TGTGCCAGCAGCGGGAGCTCCTACGAGCAGTACTTC; cdr3_aa: CASSGSSYEQYF
clone_size: once; j_call: TRBJ1-3; v_call: TRBV11-3; d_call: NA; cdr3_nt: TGTGCCAGCAGCTCCGGGACACCATCCATTGGAAACACCATATATTTT; cdr3_aa: CASSSGTPSIGNTIYF
clone_size: NA; j_call: TRBJ2-1; v_call: TRBV18; d_call: NA; cdr3_nt: TGTGCCAGCTCGTTGGGAGTTAGCTCCTACAATGAGCAGTTCTTC; cdr3_aa: CASSLGVSSYNEQFF
clone_size: NA; j_call: TRBJ2-3; v_call: TRBV2; d_call: NA; cdr3_nt: TGTGCGTCGAGCGTGGCAGATACGCAGTATTTT; cdr3_aa: CASSVADTQYF
clone_size: NA; j_call: TRBJ2-5; v_call: TRBV19; d_call: TRBD2; cdr3_nt: TGTGCCAGTAGTGCCGGGACTAGCGGGAGGTACCAAGAGACCCAGTACTTC; cdr3_aa: CASSAGTSGRYQETQYF
clone_size: few; j_call: TRBJ1-1; v_call: TRBV2; d_call: NA; cdr3_nt: TGTGCCAGCAGGACCCATGGGGGCACTGAAGCTTTCTTT; cdr3_aa: CASRTHGGTEAFF
clone_size: NA; j_call: TRBJ1-5; v_call: TRBV10-2; d_call: TRBD1; cdr3_nt: TGCGCCAGCAGACGGGACAGGTTGCAGCCCCAGCATTTT; cdr3_aa: CASRRDRLQPQHF
clone_size: NA; j_call: TRBJ2-5; v_call: TRBV4-2; d_call: NA; cdr3_nt: TGTGCCAGCAGCCGCACTGGTGGACAGTCAGAGACCCAGTACTTC; cdr3_aa: CASSRTGGQSETQYF
clone_size: NA; j_call: TRBJ1-3; v_call: TRBV7-2; d_call: NA; cdr3_nt: TGTGCCAGCAGCCCCCACAGTTCTGGAAACACCATATATTTT; cdr3_aa: CASSPHSSGNTIYF
clone_size: NA; j_call: TRBJ1-1; v_call: TRBV5-1; d_call: TRBD1; cdr3_nt: TGCGCCAGCTGTTGGACAGGGGGCACTGAAGCTTTCTTT; cdr3_aa: CASCWTGGTEAFF
clone_size: NA; j_call: TRBJ2-1; v_call: TRBV28; d_call: TRBD2; cdr3_nt: TGTGCCAGCCCCCCGCCGGGACTAGCGGACTACAATGAGCAGTTCTTC; cdr3_aa: CASPPPGLADYNEQFF
clone_size: NA; j_call: TRBJ2-2; v_call: TRBV7-9; d_call: NA; cdr3_nt: TGTGCCAGCAGCGGTACAGGGTCCGCGAACACCGGGGAGCTGTTTTTT; cdr3_aa: CASSGTGSANTGELFF
clone_size: NA; j_call: TRBJ2-1; v_call: TRBV5-1; d_call: NA; cdr3_nt: TGCGCCAGCAGCTTGGGCCCGGGCGAGGGGCAGTTCTTC; cdr3_aa: CASSLGPGEGQFF
clone_size: NA; j_call: TRBJ2-5; v_call: TRBV19; d_call: NA; cdr3_nt: TGTGCCAGTAGTATTATGGAGGCCGAGACCCAGTACTTC; cdr3_aa: CASSIMEAETQYF
clone_size: NA; j_call: TRBJ2-7; v_call: TRBV20-1; d_call: NA; cdr3_nt: TGCAGTGCTAGTCACCACGAGCAGTACTTC; cdr3_aa: CSASHHEQYF
clone_size: once; j_call: TRBJ2-3; v_call: TRBV28; d_call: NA; cdr3_nt: TGTGCCAGCATCGCACGGCTAACAGATACGCAGTATTTT; cdr3_aa: CASIARLTDTQYF
clone_size: once; j_call: TRBJ2-3; v_call: TRBV7-9; d_call: NA; cdr3_nt: TGTGCCAGCAGCTTAGGAGTTAGCACAGATACGCAGTATTTT; cdr3_aa: CASSLGVSTDTQYF
clone_size: NA; j_call: TRBJ2-7; v_call: TRBV14; d_call: NA; cdr3_nt: TGTGCCAGCAGCCACAGGCCGAGCTCCTACGAGCAGTACTTC; cdr3_aa: CASSHRPSSYEQYF
clone_size: NA; j_call: TRBJ2-3; v_call: TRBV6-5; d_call: TRBD2; cdr3_nt: TGTGCCAGCAAAGAGGCTAGCGGGAGAACGCAGTATTTT; cdr3_aa: CASKEASGRTQYF
clone_size: NA; j_call: TRBJ2-7; v_call: TRBV2; d_call: NA; cdr3_nt: TGTGCCAGCAGGAGTCTAGGGGGGAACTACGAGCAGTACTTC; cdr3_aa: CASRSLGGNYEQYF
clone_size: once; j_call: TRBJ1-5; v_call: TRBV4-1; d_call: TRBD1; cdr3_nt: TGCGCCAGCAGCCAGGGACAGGGGTTAAAACAGCCCCAGCATTTT; cdr3_aa: CASSQGQGLKQPQHF
clone_size: NA; j_call: TRBJ2-2; v_call: TRBV30; d_call: TRBD1; cdr3_nt: TGTGCCTGGTTCCGGTGGACAGGGGGGTCTACCGGGGAGCTGTTTTTT; cdr3_aa: CAWFRWTGGSTGELFF
clone_size: once; j_call: TRBJ2-1; v_call: TRBV7-9; d_call: TRBD2; cdr3_nt: TGTGCCAGCAGCTTACTAGCGGGTGGACTTGAGCAGTTCTTC; cdr3_aa: CASSLLAGGLEQFF
clone_size: NA; j_call: TRBJ1-2; v_call: TRBV28; d_call: TRBD1; cdr3_nt: TGTGCCAGCAGATCCGGGACAGGGCTTGGCTACACCTTC; cdr3_aa: CASRSGTGLGYTF
clone_size: NA; j_call: TRBJ2-1; v_call: TRBV7-9; d_call: TRBD2; cdr3_nt: TGTGCCAGCAGCTCGATGGGACTAGCGGAGTACAATGAGCAGTTCTTC; cdr3_aa: CASSSMGLAEYNEQFF
clone_size: NA; j_call: TRBJ2-2; v_call: TRBV7-2; d_call: NA; cdr3_nt: TGTGCCAGCAGCTTAGCCTATTCCAGCGGGGAGCTGTTTTTT; cdr3_aa: CASSLAYSSGELFF
clone_size: NA; j_call: TRBJ2-3; v_call: TRBV6-5; d_call: TRBD2; cdr3_nt: TGTGCCAGCAGTCTAACTAGCGCGACAGATACGCAGTATTTT; cdr3_aa: CASSLTSATDTQYF
clone_size: NA; j_call: TRBJ2-1; v_call: TRBV7-3; d_call: NA; cdr3_nt: TGTGCCAGCAGCTTAAGTGGGAATGAGCAGTTCTTC; cdr3_aa: CASSLSGNEQFF
clone_size: NA; j_call: TRBJ2-4; v_call: TRBV5-4; d_call: TRBD1; cdr3_nt: TGTGCCAGCAGCTCGCCGGGACAGGGGAACATTCAGTACTTC; cdr3_aa: CASSSPGQGNIQYF
clone_size: once; j_call: TRBJ1-5; v_call: TRBV11-3; d_call: TRBD1; cdr3_nt: TGTGCCAGCAGCCTCCGGGACAGTAATCAGCCCCAGCATTTT; cdr3_aa: CASSLRDSNQPQHF